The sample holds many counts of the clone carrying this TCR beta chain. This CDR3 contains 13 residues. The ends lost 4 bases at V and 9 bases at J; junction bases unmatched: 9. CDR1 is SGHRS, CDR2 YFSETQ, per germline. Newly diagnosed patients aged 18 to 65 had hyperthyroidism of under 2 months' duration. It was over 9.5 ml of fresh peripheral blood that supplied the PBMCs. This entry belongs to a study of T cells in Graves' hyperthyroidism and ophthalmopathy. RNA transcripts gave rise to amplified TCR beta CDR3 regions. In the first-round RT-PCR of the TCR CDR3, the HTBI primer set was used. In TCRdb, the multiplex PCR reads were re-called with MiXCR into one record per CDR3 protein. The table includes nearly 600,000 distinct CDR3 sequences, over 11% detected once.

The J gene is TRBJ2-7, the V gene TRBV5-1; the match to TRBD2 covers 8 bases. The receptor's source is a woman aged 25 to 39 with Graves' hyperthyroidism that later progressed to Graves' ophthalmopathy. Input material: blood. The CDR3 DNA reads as TGCGCCAGCAGCGCCGCAGCGGGGGACGCGCAGTACTTC. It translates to CASSAAAGDAQYF. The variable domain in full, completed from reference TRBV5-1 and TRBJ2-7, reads KAGVTQTPRYLIKTRGQQVTLSCSPISGHRSVSWYQQTPGQGLQFLFEYFSETQRNKGNFPGRFSGRQFSNSRSEMNVSTLELGDSALYLCASSAAAGDAQYFGPGTRLTVT.